The clone carrying this T cell receptor beta chain has more than one count but fewer than ten. These data belong to a study of cytomegalovirus exposure and HLA in healthy donors. 13 Jbeta primers and 60 Vbeta primers were used for the PCR. Profiling relied on immunoSEQ multiplex PCR, and the TCRdb table lists in-frame clones only, not all of them. The profile shows nearly 100,000 clones, over 8% of them singletons. Material: PBMCs. The TCR sequence derives from a man aged 45-65 years in good health and CMV-seropositive.

CDR3 region: CAWGREGQGSSGANVLTF. In DNA, the CDR3 is TGTGCCTGGGGTAGGGAAGGACAGGGAAGCTCTGGGGCCAACGTCCTGACTTTC. The V call is TRBV30, the J call TRBJ2-6, with 8 bases that match TRBD1. The ends lost 5 bases at V and 0 bases at J; junction bases unmatched: 12. The CDR3 is made up of 18 amino acids. CDR1 GTSNPN and CDR2 SVGIG come from the germline V gene (reference sequence).